This T cell receptor beta chain was observed in a study of cytomegalovirus exposure and HLA in healthy donors. Regarding the study as a whole: In a later analysis, DRB1 alleles had the most associated TCRs; HLA-C alleles the fewest. Investigators reported 150 to 200 TCR beta chains as tied to cytomegalovirus. Among the sequence variants, a highly shared cluster was likely an artifact of sequencing. TCR beta V- and J-gene trimming was later associated with a missense DCLRE1C variant.

This clone was seen a few times. No antigen is known for it. Trimming took off 5 bases at V and 1 base at J, with 14 bases between the two ends. Germline lookup yields CDR1 MDHEN and CDR2 SYDVKM. The CDR3 loop spans 15 amino acids. PCR involved 60 Vbeta and 13 Jbeta primers. Profiled with immunoSEQ multiplex PCR; TCRdb holds only in-frame clones, not every one. This sample has over 120,000 clones, with approximately 79% found just once. The TCR originated in a man younger than 35 in good health and CMV-seropositive. The chain is built from TRBV28 and TRBJ2-5; a weak D match, TRBD1 (5 bases). Sequencing was carried out using PBMCs. The CDR3 reads CASSLNPGRQETQYF. The CDR3 nucleotides read TGTGCCAGCAGTCTGAACCCAGGGCGCCAAGAGACCCAGTACTTC.